A selection of T cell receptor beta chains follows, all from one sample in a study of vaccination effects on CD4 cells after COVID-19. Which antigens these TCRs recognize remains unknown. Some clones are missing from TCRdb's copy, which holds only in-frame ones; the method was immunoSEQ multiplex PCR. Of some 30,000 clones in the sample, roughly 80% were seen once. The material was CD4+ T cells from PBMCs cultured with HCoV-229E spike peptides, obtained after COVID-19 vaccination. Source of these receptors: a human donor who received a COVID-19 vaccine. The CDR3 runs from the conserved cysteine through the conserved F or W. D genes are given only for firm matches.

V: TRBV3-1/TRBV3-2
D: -
length: 15
CDR3: CASSQDPVPYNEQFF

V: TRBV19
D: TRBD1
length: 14
CDR3: CASDKGGASYGYTF

V: TRBV5-1
D: -
length: 14
CDR3: CASTAENRNYGYTF

V: TRBV12-3/TRBV12-4
D: -
length: 12
CDR3: CASSPFQETQYF

V: TRBV5-1
D: TRBD2
length: 15
CDR3: CASSGTSGSTGELFF

V: TRBV12-3/TRBV12-4
D: -
length: 12
CDR3: CASSSRLQPQHF

V: TRBV5-1
D: -
length: 14
CDR3: CASSLGGGTDTQYF

V: TRBV30
D: -
length: 12
CDR3: CAWSKYNTEAFF

V: TRBV6-5
D: TRBD1
length: 14
CDR3: CASSSGGAGEKLFF

V: TRBV7-2
D: -
length: 12
CDR3: CASSLDTNGYTF

V: TRBV5-1
D: -
length: 14
CDR3: CASSQDNSGNTIYF

V: TRBV4-1
D: TRBD1
length: 18
CDR3: CASSPLSGQGLAKNIQYF

V: TRBV6-1
D: -
length: 15
CDR3: CASSEDGGRNSPLHF

V: TRBV19
D: -
length: 15
CDR3: CASRPARDVYEKLFF

V: TRBV5-6
D: -
length: 13
CDR3: CASSLTRRETQYF

V: TRBV12-3/TRBV12-4
D: -
length: 13
CDR3: CASSWRDLETQYF

V: TRBV5-4
D: -
length: 13
CDR3: CASSRGHTGELFF

V: TRBV11-2
D: TRBD1
length: 15
CDR3: CASSHTGTGPHEQFF

V: TRBV10-2
D: -
length: 13
CDR3: CASSGGAGEKLFF

V: TRBV6-5
D: -
length: 11
CDR3: CASLAGLGYTF

V: TRBV5-4
D: -
length: 13
CDR3: CASSLVYTDTQYF

V: TRBV3-1/TRBV3-2
D: -
length: 13
CDR3: CASSPTANSPLHF

V: TRBV18
D: TRBD2
length: 22
CDR3: CASSPLSIGTREFYSSYNEQFF

V: TRBV4-1
D: TRBD1
length: 21
CDR3: CASSQEMNRDRPFYGANVLTF

V: TRBV7-9
D: -
length: 19
CDR3: CASSLYPGRAADPNYGYTF

V: TRBV5-6
D: -
length: 13
CDR3: CASSLGGTDTQYF

V: TRBV10-3
D: -
length: 10
CDR3: CAISLWEQYF

V: TRBV6-5
D: -
length: 15
CDR3: CASGIRAFPKETQYF

V: TRBV9
D: -
length: 15
CDR3: CASSVSGGQAEKLFF

V: TRBV2
D: -
length: 12
CDR3: CASSASGQPQHF

V: TRBV7-9
D: TRBD2
length: 15
CDR3: CASSLAGLAANEQFF

V: TRBV4-1
D: -
length: 12
CDR3: CASSQEMGAAFF

V: TRBV6-4
D: -
length: 14
CDR3: CASSPGIRGYGYTF

V: TRBV5-4
D: -
length: 16
CDR3: CASSLGLGTLAGELFF

V: TRBV6-5
D: -
length: 14
CDR3: CASIVRQDSYEQYF

V: TRBV10-3
D: -
length: 12
CDR3: CATRDQAHEQYF

V: TRBV19
D: -
length: 14
CDR3: CASSIRDLTYGYTF

V: TRBV10-1
D: -
length: 13
CDR3: CASSAEIAYEQYF

V: TRBV6-1
D: -
length: 15
CDR3: CASSEEAAGARGYTF

V: TRBV6-1
D: -
length: 17
CDR3: CASSAGSGMSSYNEQFF

V: TRBV20-1
D: TRBD1
length: 11
CDR3: CSAPGGYGYTF

V: TRBV7-2
D: -
length: 14
CDR3: CASSLSGGLTEAFF

V: TRBV7-9
D: -
length: 12
CDR3: CASSPRGPEAFF

V: TRBV29-1
D: TRBD1
length: 14
CDR3: CSVLKTGPGETQYF

V: TRBV2
D: -
length: 14
CDR3: CASSARRGADTQYF